This T cell receptor beta chain was found in a study of PD-L1 blockade in urothelial cancer listed by TCRdb under 2017. Study-wide context: All patients started therapy around 2014 and received atezolizumab 1,200 mg intravenously every 3 weeks. About 85% of the roughly 29 patients were identified as males with urothelial cancer of bladder origin, and a prior smoking history was reported by 18 of 29 patients. An ECOG performance status of 0 or 1 was recorded for the patients, and 0 to 3 prior chemotherapy regimens had been received by the patients. Blood samples were analyzed 3 weeks after the start of treatment (second dose) and 6 weeks after the start of treatment. Blood samples gave median yields of around 140,000 T cells and 82,636 unique TCRs, along with a median clonality of about 0.084. Somatic, immune and clinical correlates of response to PD-L1 blockade with atezolizumab in urothelial cancer were the focus of an exploratory multi-omic analysis. Pretreatment tumor samples, along with matched peripheral blood collected serially before and after atezolizumab treatment, underwent TCR sequencing. Durable clinical benefit was defined as a progression-free survival longer than 6 months, and TCR features were additionally tested against progression-free survival and overall survival. Whole exome sequencing and RNA sequencing of pretreatment tumors were performed alongside TCR sequencing in the same patients. Nine patients achieved durable clinical benefit and approximately 19 did not. Twenty-nine patients had pretreatment blood TCR-seq, about 25 had at least one posttreatment blood collection, and about 25 had tumor TCR-seq.

CDR1 and CDR2 (ENHRY, SYGVKD) derive from the germline V gene. The CDR3 sequence holds 11 residues, the cysteine and phenylalanine included. The entry retains the CDR3 DNA only, 33 bases that are in frame from base 1. V is pruned by 11 bases and J by 5 bases, leaving 4 bases of the junction without a gene match. Comments on this clone: Its specific antigen is unknown. No qualities accompany the bases; no much larger clone lies one base away.

Reading the label with the study, this specimen's time point is: pretreatment peripheral blood. A total of 25 to 35 patients with locally advanced or metastatic urothelial carcinoma, treated at Memorial Sloan Kettering on a trial protocol, made up the cohort. Peripheral blood mononuclear cells were collected pretreatment and during treatment, with between 1 and 8 total time points obtained per patient. The Qiagen DNeasy Blood extraction kit was used to purify genomic DNA from total PBMCs and from tumor samples. PBMCs were collected pretreatment and during treatment and were isolated and stored as previously described. Beyond this particular receptor, the publication reports: Because the sample size was small (n ≈ 30) and many of the analyses were exploratory, the results are meant to be hypothesis-generating. Improved progression-free and overall survival was associated with having pretreatment peripheral blood TCR clonality below the median. Among patients with durable benefit, tumor-associated TCR clones showed greater expansion in peripheral blood 3 weeks after treatment started (n ≈ 21, p = 0.022).

Synthetic TCR analog templates were spiked into each PCR to estimate absolute template abundance from read counts. TCRbeta CDR3 regions were amplified from genomic DNA with bias-controlled V and J gene primers using the immunoSEQ assay. Sequencing of rearranged TCRbeta segments was done at approximately 20X coverage. In the original analysis: Clustering was used to correct sequencing errors, and CDR3s were annotated against IMGT to assign V, D and J genes. Downstream analyses used only productive TCRbeta rearrangements, leaving out any out-of-frame or stop-codon sequences. To compute clonality, Shannon entropy was normalized by the log of the number of unique productive sequences and then subtracted from one. Fisher's exact test with Benjamini-Hochberg correction, at a threshold of adjusted p below 0.01, was used to find clones that differed between time points or between blood and tumor. Imported from immuneACCESS, the table was reduced by TCRdb to in-frame sequences with V and J called. These copies leave out some clones; in studies compared against another copy, an unresolved V gene accounts for under half, and the cause of the remainder is not known. That table supplies the V and J calls and clone size; D and trimming were determined from the DNA. In this sample the table shows 50,000 or so clones, about 82% of which occur a single time. The ten largest clonotypes hold approximately 21% of the sample.

This chain is built from TRBV10-3 and TRBJ2-7, and 9 bases in between align with TRBD1. Sample: PBMCs, taken around atezolizumab (anti-PD-L1) treatment. This TCR was recovered from a man in his sixties with urothelial cancer. The sequenced DNA: TGTGCCTCGGGACAGGGCAACGAGCAGTACTTC. The encoded protein is CASGQGNEQYF.